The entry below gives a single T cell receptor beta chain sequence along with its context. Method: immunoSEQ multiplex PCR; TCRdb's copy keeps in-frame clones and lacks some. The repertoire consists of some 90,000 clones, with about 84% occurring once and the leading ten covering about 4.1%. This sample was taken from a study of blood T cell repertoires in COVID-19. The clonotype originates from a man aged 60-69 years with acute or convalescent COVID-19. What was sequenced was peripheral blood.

CDR3 loop: CASSLFGAAGIYGYTF. The CDR3 region has the DNA TGTGCCAGCAGCTTATTCGGGGCAGCGGGGATTTATGGCTACACCTTC. The V and J genes are TRBV7-3 and TRBJ1-2, with D perhaps matching TRBD1 (5 bases). This CDR3 region has 16 residues. With 2 bases removed from V and 5 bases from J, the gap between germline ends came to 18 bases. CDR1 and CDR2 (germline): SGHTA, FQGTGA.